Below are 31 T cell receptor beta chains sequenced from a single sample in a study of neurological immune-mediated disorders. MiXCR, run by TCRdb on the 5' RACE reads, gives a single entry per CDR3 protein. The sample lists 95,000 to 110,000 distinct CDR3 sequences; roughly a tenth were seen once. The time point denotes: longitudinal time-point 3. Source material: PBMCs. The origin of the receptors is a female donor with HTLV-1-associated myelopathy (HAM/TSP).

The sample holds many counts of this clonotype. The chain combines TRBV7-2 with TRBJ1-5; 11 bases align to TRBD1. The CDR3 totals 15 residues. The germline CDR1 and CDR2 sequences are SGHTA and FQGNSA. The J segment lost 7 bases and the V segment lost 3 bases, leaving 5 bases of the junction unmatched. DNA for the CDR3: TGTGCCAGCAGCTTGAGGACAGGGGGCGGACAGCCCCAGCATTTT. Its protein is CASSLRTGGGQPQHF.

This clonotype was counted at least ten times. The CDR3 DNA reads TGTGCCAGCAGCCAGGGGGGGGGGCTTTACAATGAGCAGTTCTTC. This sequence encodes CASSQGGGLYNEQFF. The gene calls are TRBV9 and TRBJ2-1; D could derive from TRBD1 or TRBD2 (7 bases each). Germline values: CDR1 SGDLS, CDR2 YYNGEE. The CDR3 consists of 15 residues. Trimming cost V 4 bases and J 4 bases, with 15 bases left between them. The whole variable domain, filled in from reference TRBV9 and TRBJ2-1, reads DSGVTQTPKHLITATGQRVTLRCSPRSGDLSVYWYQQSLDQGLQFLIQYYNGEERAKGNILERFSAQQFPDLHSELNLSSLELGDSALYFCASSQGGGLYNEQFFGPGTRLTVL.

This clonotype was counted at least ten times. The J gene is TRBJ2-3, the V gene TRBV5-1; tentative D call: TRBD1 (5 bases). The germline CDR1 and CDR2 sequences are SGHRS and YFSETQ. V was clipped by 5 bases and J by 1 base, with 11 bases between them. This CDR3 spans 14 amino acids. The CDR3 coding sequence is TGCGCCAGCAGTACCATACAGGGCACAGATACGCAGTATTTT. Its protein product is CASSTIQGTDTQYF.

This clonotype has ten or more counts. The chain carries TRBV6-1 and TRBJ2-7; D call uncertain. The germline CDR1 and CDR2 sequences are MNHNS and SASEGT. Trimming pared 10 bases from V and 2 bases from J, leaving 15 bases between. The CDR3 covers 13 residues. The CDR3 sequence is CAIQNPITYEQYF. CDR3 DNA sequence: TGTGCCATACAGAACCCAATCACCTACGAGCAGTACTTC.

This clonotype was picked up many times. The genes are TRBV20-1 and TRBJ2-7; 9 bases fit TRBD1. The CDR3 is made up of 13 amino acids. J was trimmed by 5 bases and V by 5 bases; bases with no gene match: 7. CDR1 and CDR2 from the germline V gene are DFQATT and SNEGSKA (reference sequence). The CDR3 region is CSAPGTGLHEQYF. CDR3 bases: TGCAGTGCTCCAGGGACAGGGCTTCACGAGCAGTACTTC.

This clonotype has only a few counts. The chain uses TRBV5-1 and TRBJ2-1; D might be TRBD1 or TRBD2, each matching 5 bases. This CDR3 is built from 17 residues. V was pared by 4 bases and J by 8 bases, with 25 bases between. The V gene's germline CDR1 is SGHRS and CDR2 YFSETQ. The CDR3 DNA sequence: TGCGCCAGCAGCCTCACGGCAGGGACCTACCCCTGGGATGAGCAGTTCTTC. This encodes CASSLTAGTYPWDEQFF.

This clonotype was recorded many times. This chain connects TRBV7-8 to TRBJ2-1, with 8 bases lining up with TRBD2. V lost 3 bases, J lost 0 bases, and 16 bases stayed unmatched. CDR3 size: 20 residues. The V gene's germline CDR1 is SGHVS and CDR2 FQNEAQ. Written as DNA, the CDR3 is TGTGCCAGCAGCTTCCCCCGGGCCGGGGGGGCTTCGAGCTCCTACAATGAGCAGTTCTTC. Protein sequence: CASSFPRAGGASSSYNEQFF.

The chain links TRBV18 to TRBJ1-1; D is ambiguous. Germline lookup yields CDR1 KGHSH and CDR2 LQKENI. This CDR3 has 13 residues. V was clipped by 5 bases and J by 2 bases, with 9 bases between them. The CDR3 DNA follows: TGTGCCAGCTCAGGCCGGGATAACACTGAAGCTTTCTTT. It is translated as CASSGRDNTEAFF.

The V and J genes are TRBV28 and TRBJ2-7; TRBD1 matches 9 bases. Germline loops: CDR1 MDHEN, CDR2 SYDVKM. CDR3 length: 15 residues. V lost 5 bases to trimming and J lost 5 bases; unmatched junction nucleotides: 10. For the CDR3, the DNA is TGTGCCAGCAGTAGCCAGGGACAGGGCGCGAACGAGCAGTACTTC. Translated: CASSSQGQGANEQYF. The entire variable domain, with the rest obtained from reference TRBV28 and TRBJ2-7, is as follows: DVKVTQSSRYLVKRTGEKVFLECVQDMDHENMFWYRQDPGLGLRLIYFSYDVKMKEKGDIPEGYSVSREKKERFSLILESASTNQTSMYLCASSSQGQGANEQYFGPGTRLTVT.

This clonotype has a handful of counts. The gene calls are TRBV28 and TRBJ1-1; perhaps TRBD1 as D (6 bases). CDR1 and CDR2 (germline): MDHEN, SYDVKM. The V end lost 6 bases, the J end lost 9 bases, and 17 bases lay between the germline ends. The CDR3 has 13 amino acids. CDR3 amino acids: CASSRTNGQKAFF. The CDR3, as DNA: TGTGCCAGCAGCCGAACAAACGGACAGAAAGCTTTCTTT.

This clonotype showed up many times. The chain couples TRBV3-1 to TRBJ2-7, with 15 bases matching TRBD2. This CDR3 is 15 amino acids long. Germline CDR1 LGHDT, CDR2 YNNKEL (reference sequence). With V trimmed by 4 bases and J by 5 bases, 3 bases remained unmatched. This CDR3 reads CASSRTSGGAHEQYF. Written as DNA, the CDR3 is TGTGCCAGCAGCCGGACTAGCGGGGGGGCCCACGAGCAGTACTTC.

This clonotype was detected many times. The V call is TRBV11-2, the J call TRBJ1-6, with a weak D call TRBD1 (6 bases). Germline V gives CDR1 SGHAT, CDR2 FQNNGV. Trimming took 5 bases from V and 9 from J, leaving 14 bases between them. The CDR3 spans 14 residues. The CDR3 nucleotides read TGTGCCAGCAGCCGGCAGGGGAAAATTTCACCCCTCCACTTT. It codes for CASSRQGKISPLHF.

This clonotype has at least ten counts. Here the CDR3 reads CASSTLPGGGETQYF. Written as DNA, the CDR3 is TGCGCCAGCAGCACCCTCCCGGGAGGGGGAGAGACCCAGTACTTC. The gene calls are TRBV5-1 and TRBJ2-5; 8 nucleotides align to TRBD2. The CDR3 consists of 15 residues. Germline V CDR1 and CDR2: SGHRS, YFSETQ. V shed 4 bases and J 4 bases; nucleotides not matched to a gene: 9.

This clonotype came up many times. The genes are TRBV21-1 and TRBJ2-2. TRBV21-1 is a documented pseudogene. The CDR3 length is 13 residues. CDR3 amino acids: CASPLIDTGELFF. The CDR3 coding sequence is TGTGCCAGCCCTCTGATTGATACCGGGGAGCTGTTTTTT.

This clonotype came up many times. The chain joins TRBV20-1 to TRBJ2-7; 9 nucleotides agree with TRBD1. Germline values: CDR1 DFQATT, CDR2 SNEGSKA (reference sequence). V dropped 6 bases and J dropped 7; count of bases not matched to a gene: 7. There are 12 residues in the CDR3. The CDR3 DNA follows: TGCAGTGCAGAACAGGGGGCGGGGGAGCAGTACTTC. It specifies CSAEQGAGEQYF.

Points on this clonotype: A much larger clone differs by one base, so this may be a read error. The V gene is TRBV11-2, the J gene TRBJ1-5; D gene ambiguous. The germline V gene has CDR1 SGHAT and CDR2 FQNNGV. The CDR3 loop spans 13 amino acids. DNA of the CDR3: TGTGCCAGCAGCTTAGAAAATAATCAGTCCCAGCATTTT. This gives the protein CASSLENNQSQHF.

As concerns this clonotype: This may be a read error: a much more frequent sequence differs by one nucleotide. The CDR3 region is CVSSFPGANVLTF. The CDR3 DNA sequence: TGTGTCAGCAGCTTTCCCGGGGCCAACGTCCTGACTTTC. The chain combines TRBV5-5 with TRBJ2-6, with D unclear. The CDR3 loop spans 13 amino acids. CDR1 SGHKS and CDR2 YYEKEE come from the germline V gene (reference sequence).

This clonotype showed up many times. The chain employs TRBV5-1 and TRBJ2-2; 7 bases map to TRBD1. CDR1 is SGHRS, CDR2 YFSETQ, per germline. This CDR3 region has 15 residues. J lost 4 bases, V lost 4 bases, and 7 bases had no gene match. CDR3 residues: CASSLRTGTTGELFF. CDR3 nucleotide sequence: TGCGCCAGCAGCCTGAGGACAGGTACCACCGGGGAGCTGTTTTTT. The full variable domain, its missing parts supplied by reference TRBV5-1 and TRBJ2-2, is KAGVTQTPRYLIKTRGQQVTLSCSPISGHRSVSWYQQTPGQGLQFLFEYFSETQRNKGNFPGRFSGRQFSNSRSEMNVSTLELGDSALYLCASSLRTGTTGELFFGEGSRLTVL.

This clonotype was picked up many times. The genes are TRBV12-3 or TRBV12-4 and TRBJ2-7; 7 bases are a match to TRBD1. The trim removed 6 bases at V and 6 bases at J, leaving 11 bases unmatched. The CDR3 is 14 amino acids. The CDR3 coding sequence is TGTGCCAGCAGCTTCAACAGGGGTCCTCTCGAGCAGTACTTC. It encodes CASSFNRGPLEQYF.

This clonotype was picked up many times. The chain links TRBV5-1 to TRBJ2-4; 8 bases map to TRBD1. Germline V gene lookup returns CDR1 SGHRS and CDR2 YFSETQ. With V trimmed by 2 bases and J by 5 bases, 6 bases remained unmatched. The CDR3 spans 15 residues. The CDR3, as DNA: TGCGCCAGCAGCTTAAAACCGGGACAGGAAAACATTCAGTACTTC. It encodes CASSLKPGQENIQYF.

The table lists this clonotype with many counts. V usage is TRBV28 and J usage is TRBJ1-5, with D perhaps TRBD1 (5 bases). Germline V CDR1 and CDR2: MDHEN, SYDVKM. V lost 8 bases and J lost 6, with 14 bases in between. The length of the CDR3 is 13 residues. CDR3 amino acids: CASRGREGQPQHF. The CDR3 DNA reads as TGTGCCAGCCGCGGCAGGGAGGGTCAGCCCCAGCATTTT.

This clonotype was seen more than once but under ten times. The rearrangement joins TRBV6-1 to TRBJ1-1, with D uncertain. Germline CDR1 is MNHNS and CDR2 is SASEGT. The CDR3 consists of 13 residues. V shed 1 base and J shed 5 bases, with 8 bases lying between them. The CDR3 loop reads CASSEGWDTEAFF. The DNA of the CDR3 is TGTGCCAGCAGTGAAGGGTGGGATACTGAAGCTTTCTTT.

Remarks on this clonotype: With a much larger clone just one base away, this may be a read error. CDR3 sequence (DNA): TGCGCCAGCAGCCCCAAAGCGGGGGGAGTCGCAGATACGCAGTATTTT. It yields the protein CASSPKAGGVADTQYF. The rearrangement uses TRBV5-1 and TRBJ2-3; 9 bases match TRBD2. V was pared by 4 bases and J by 4 bases, with 10 bases of the junction left unmatched. This CDR3 has 16 amino acids. From germline, CDR1 is SGHRS and CDR2 YFSETQ.

This clonotype was observed a few times. The chain uses TRBV5-1 and TRBJ1-1; D possibly corresponds to TRBD1 (6 bases). The germline V gene encodes CDR1 SGHRS and CDR2 YFSETQ. Trimming removed 0 bases at V and 1 base at J, with 7 bases between. This CDR3 has 14 amino acids. The CDR3 sequence is CASSLVDRNTEAFF. DNA for the CDR3: TGCGCCAGCAGCTTGGTGGACAGGAACACTGAAGCTTTCTTT.

This chain uses TRBV2 with TRBJ1-2; TRBD1 matches 9 bases. Germline lookup yields CDR1 SNHLY and CDR2 FYNNEI. The CDR3 extends over 14 amino acids. V lost 5 bases to trimming and J lost 4 bases; unmatched junction nucleotides: 5. The CDR3 DNA reads TGTGCCAGCAGTCCGGACAGGGGCGGCTATGGCTACACCTTC. Translation: CASSPDRGGYGYTF.

The chain uses TRBV29-1 and TRBJ1-2; D not certain. CDR1 SQVTM and CDR2 ANQGSEA come from the germline V gene. The V gene lost 4 bases and the J gene lost 4 bases, with 13 bases spanning the gap. The CDR3 runs to 13 residues. CDR3 region: CSVAMALGYGYTF. In DNA form, the CDR3 reads TGCAGCGTTGCCATGGCACTAGGCTATGGCTACACCTTC. Supplemented by reference TRBV29-1 and TRBJ1-2, the full variable domain reads SAVISQKPSRDICQRGTSLTIQCQVDSQVTMMFWYRQQPGQSLTLIATANQGSEATYESGFVIDKFPISRPNLTFSTLTVSNMSPEDSSIYLCSVAMALGYGYTFGSGTRLTVV.

J is TRBJ2-3 and V is TRBV28; D might be TRBD1 or TRBD2, each matching 5 bases. V was trimmed by 2 bases and J by 2 bases, leaving 17 bases between them. The germline V gene encodes CDR1 MDHEN and CDR2 SYDVKM. The length of the CDR3 is 17 residues. The DNA of the CDR3 is TGTGCCAGCAGTTTAGGGTTCGGCCGTGGGACCACAGATACGCAGTATTTT. Translating gives CASSLGFGRGTTDTQYF.

This clonotype was detected ten times or more. The rearrangement joins TRBV28 to TRBJ2-7; 8 bases line up with TRBD1. Germline CDR1 reads MDHEN; CDR2 reads SYDVKM. The J segment lost 6 bases and the V segment lost 6 bases, leaving 4 bases of the junction unmatched. The CDR3 is 12 residues long. The CDR3 is CASRTGVSEQYF. In DNA form, the CDR3 reads TGTGCCAGCAGGACAGGGGTAAGCGAGCAGTACTTC.

The V gene is TRBV5-1, the J gene TRBJ2-5; 9 nucleotides align to TRBD2. V lost 1 base, J lost 7 bases, and 8 bases stayed unmatched. The germline gives CDR1 SGHRS, CDR2 YFSETQ. The CDR3 has 15 amino acids. This CDR3 reads CASSLWLAGSATQYF. The DNA for the CDR3 is TGCGCCAGCAGCTTGTGGCTAGCGGGGTCTGCGACCCAGTACTTC.

As regards this clonotype: One junction end disagrees with the germline gene, perhaps due to a read error. V is TRBV20-1 and J is TRBJ2-6, with D possibly TRBD2 on 7 matching bases. The CDR3 extends over 17 amino acids. Germline values: CDR1 DFQATT, CDR2 SNEGSKA (reference sequence). CDR3 protein: CSDKQGGGSRGANVMTF. CDR3 nucleotides: TGCAGTGACAAACAAGGGGGGGGATCGCGTGGGGCCAACGTCATGACTTTC.

The chain recombines TRBV20-1 with TRBJ2-1, with 13 bases fitting TRBD2. CDR3 size: 16 residues. The trim removed 5 bases at V and 5 bases at J, leaving 9 bases unmatched. From germline, CDR1 is DFQATT and CDR2 SNEGSKA (reference sequence). In DNA form, the CDR3 reads TGCAGTGCTTCTCCAGTACTAGCGGGGGGGCACAATGAGCAGTTCTTC. The encoded protein is CSASPVLAGGHNEQFF.